The present TCR beta chain was sequenced within a study of blood T cells in healthy people across ages. With respect to this clonotype: Antigen: not known.

Study-wide findings and caveats: Without sorted subsets, naive and antigen-experienced compartments could not be conclusively compared. Strong correlation linked observed beta diversity and percent naive T cells.

The use of a sample-barcoded 5' primer and a J-beta primer mix characterized a second PCR of 7 to 11 cycles. The authors tagged each cDNA molecule using a template-switch adaptor with 12 random nucleotides. Sequencing recovered at least 2.5 million CDR3-containing paired-end reads from each sample. TCRdb passed the 5' RACE reads through MiXCR, listing each CDR3 protein once. The sample lists hundreds of thousands of distinct CDR3 sequences, 58% seen once, with about 20% in the top ten. The TCR was taken from a man aged 30-40 years in good health. Source material: blood.

CDR3 region: CASSPSGSGEAFF. In DNA, the CDR3 is TGTGCCAGCAGCCCCTCTGGATCGGGGGAAGCTTTCTTT. The chain is built from TRBV6-2 or TRBV6-3 and TRBJ1-1; D not certain. Trimming cost V 6 bases and J 8 bases, with 16 bases left between them. Germline CDR1 reads MNHEY; CDR2 reads SVGEGT. CDR3 length: 13 amino acids.